The present entry profiles one T cell receptor beta chain with its context. There is no known antigen for this receptor. No qualities accompany the bases; no much larger clone lies one base away. Participants in the prospective study were aged about 18 to 95 years, lived in about two dozen United States geographic areas, and enrolled through a virtual design. In the prospective study, participants were assigned to cohorts based on the clinical history participants reported in a screening survey and a study questionnaire. ImmuneRACE Cohort 3 recovered participants were defined by two consecutive negative NP/OP PCR tests, healthcare professional clearance, or symptom resolution. In the prospective study, whole blood, serum and a nasopharyngeal or oropharyngeal swab were collected from each participant by mobile phlebotomists. Participants in the prospective study had the option to provide additional blood draws and questionnaires over a roughly 2-month period. Prospective study blood samples were shipped either frozen or at room temperature before DNA extraction.

V drops 7 bases and J drops 12 bases, leaving 21 bases in between. The CDR3 contains 14 residues, cysteine and phenylalanine counted. The retained sequence is limited to the CDR3, 42 bases, with the frame set at the first base. CDR1 and CDR2 are read off the germline V gene as MGHRA and YSYEKL. This record belongs to a study of blood T cell repertoires in COVID-19 (dated by TCRdb to 2020 to 2022). About the investigation overall: The collaborator samples originated in the United States, Italy and Spain and spanned the acute and convalescent phases of COVID-19. The samples were drawn from the first 160 participants of the ongoing ImmuneRACE study and from 1,200 or so subjects provided by 6 global collaborators. Where available, HLA class I and class II types were obtained from metadata supplied by the sample provider rather than from assay-based typing. Subjects who had been exposed to COVID-19, were actively infected with it, or had recovered from it provided the deeply sampled blood TCRbeta repertoires that made up the dataset. The sample metadata nearly always contained a de-identified subject ID, COVID-19 status, age in years and sex. The repertoires were made available in a free public database intended to serve as a resource for research on the immune response to SARS-CoV-2. The material from the prospective study consisted of cDNA or gDNA derived from T cells, B-cell-depleted T cells, or PBMCs.

TCRbeta CDR3 regions were amplified from genomic DNA using the immunoSEQ Assay, a bias-controlled multiplex PCR. The study's processing was this. The number of nucleated cells in each sample was estimated by amplification of reference gene primers within the assay. To quantify the absolute abundance of each unique TCRbeta CDR3 rearrangement, sequence reads were collapsed and filtered. For each sample, productive Simpson clonality was calculated as the square root of Simpson's diversity index over productive rearrangements. TCRdb took this table from immuneACCESS and kept in-frame rearrangements with V and J called. Such tables lack part of the clones; where checked against another copy, unresolved V genes explain under half of the gap, and the rest is unexplained. The V and J calls and the clone size are those of that table, but D and trimming were determined from the DNA. The sample includes around 380,000 clones, with about 90% observed a single time. Around 1.3% of the sample rests with the top ten.

Study-wide conclusions, independent of this receptor: The amount of clinical and demographic metadata varied by source and participant and was provided uncurated.

The V gene is TRBV4-1 and the J gene is TRBJ1-4; the D segment could be TRBD1, given 5 matching bases. Sequenced sample: PBMCs or T cells enriched from blood (not recorded which). This TCR came from a man aged 25 to 45 who had recovered from COVID-19. The nucleotide sequence reads as follows: TGCGCCAGCAAACTTAGACAGCGGGATGGTGAACTGTTTTTT. This encodes CASKLRQRDGELFF.